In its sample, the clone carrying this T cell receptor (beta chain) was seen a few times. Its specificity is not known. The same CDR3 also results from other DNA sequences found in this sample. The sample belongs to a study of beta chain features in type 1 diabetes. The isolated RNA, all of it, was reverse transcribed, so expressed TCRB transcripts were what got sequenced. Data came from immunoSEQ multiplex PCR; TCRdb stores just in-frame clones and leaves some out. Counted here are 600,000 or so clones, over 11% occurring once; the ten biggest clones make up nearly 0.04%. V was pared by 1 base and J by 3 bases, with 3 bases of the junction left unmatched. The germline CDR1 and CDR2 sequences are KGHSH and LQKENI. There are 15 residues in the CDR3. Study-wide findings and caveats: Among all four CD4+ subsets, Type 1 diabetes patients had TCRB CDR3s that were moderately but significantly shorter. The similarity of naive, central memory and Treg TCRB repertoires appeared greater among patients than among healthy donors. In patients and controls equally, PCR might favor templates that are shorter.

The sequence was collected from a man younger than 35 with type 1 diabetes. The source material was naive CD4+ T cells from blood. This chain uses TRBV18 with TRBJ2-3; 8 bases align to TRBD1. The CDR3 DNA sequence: TGTGCCAGCTCACCACGGACAGGGCCTACAGATACGCAGTATTTT. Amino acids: CASSPRTGPTDTQYF.